The clone carrying this T cell receptor (beta chain) was recorded once. Using a J-beta primer mix together with a sample-barcoded 5' primer, a second PCR was run for roughly 7 to 11 cycles. MiXCR, run by TCRdb on the 5' RACE reads, gives a single entry per CDR3 protein. Here the sample spans roughly 1,500,000 distinct CDR3 sequences, 42% being singletons. The CDR3 extends over 14 amino acids. Germline V CDR1 and CDR2: PRHDT, FYEKMQ (reference sequence). The record originates from a study of blood T cells in healthy people across ages. The specimen was blood. The source is a woman aged 18-35 years in good health. The J gene is TRBJ2-1, the V gene TRBV13; D possibly corresponds to TRBD2 (6 bases). Near its end, the DNA agrees better with TRBJ2-7, so the J call may be wrong. The CDR3 bases are TGTGCCAGCAGCCTTGGGGACTTGTCCGACGAGCAGTACTTC. This gives the protein CASSLGDLSDEQYF.